Given below is one TCR beta chain in context. Which antigen it targets is not known. The record has no base qualities; no much larger clone is one base away. CDR1 and CDR2 are drawn from the germline V gene (reference sequence): SEHNR, FQNEAQ. Compared with germline, V lacks 2 bases and J lacks 8 bases; bases without a gene match: 11. From the cysteine through the phenylalanine, the CDR3 covers 17 amino acids. Only CDR3 DNA remains: 51 bases, in frame from the first base. Systemically healthy Caucasian individuals from Russia, approximately 39 in total and aged roughly 6 to 100 years, were included as donors. Roughly 9 milliliters of peripheral blood were drawn from each donor into EDTA-treated Vacutainer tubes. Ficoll-Paque density-gradient centrifugation was used to isolate PBMCs, with at least 6 million per sample. Trizol reagent was used to extract total RNA from the PBMCs, yielding at least 5 micrograms per sample. For every donor, an aliquot of PBMCs went through flow cytometry to measure the percentages of naive CD45RAhigh/CD27high T cells.

The sample comes from a study of blood T cells in healthy people across ages (dated by TCRdb to about 2015). Background on the whole study: In model experiments, template switching captured roughly one uniquely barcoded TCR beta cDNA molecule for every two T cells. To avoid experimental bias, donors of different ages were distributed randomly across sequencing lanes. Donors were grouped into four age groups: young (average about 15 years), middle-aged (roughly 40), aged (around 56) and long-lived (over 80). Using deep sequencing normalized with unique cDNA molecular identifiers, the study measured how TCR beta repertoire diversity changes with age. For two donors (one aged 18 to 30 and one aged 80 or older), the study analyzed two additional independent replicas of 1 million unique cDNA reads from the same blood draw.

The protocol used for the library was 5' RACE. Reads for this sample came from an Illumina HiSeq 2500. A second PCR of roughly 6 to 12 cycles was run with a J-beta primer mix and a sample-barcoded 5' primer. A template-switch 5' adaptor carrying 12 random nucleotides introduced a unique molecular identifier onto each TCR beta cDNA molecule. At least 2.5 million CDR3-containing paired-end reads were obtained from each sample. First-strand cDNA synthesis was performed from all RNA using the Mint cDNA synthesis kit, with priming by a TRBC-specific oligonucleotide. All cDNA was treated with uracil-DNA glycosylase and then went through a first 18-cycle PCR with the universal primers M1SS and BC2_uni_R. The original pipeline was this. Normalization of each sample was performed by random selection of 1 million high-quality reads, each carrying a distinct molecular identifier. Reads with shared molecular identifiers were discarded instead of being binned into consensus sequences. CDR3 identification, clonotype clustering and error correction used MiTCR with a Q25 quality threshold and the strictest error-elimination algorithm. A nonparametric unseen species model with Euler transformation was used to estimate lower-bound total TCR beta diversity. Using fastp at Q25 and MiXCR, TCRdb reprocessed the public reads and kept productive beta chains. Each entry merges the rows of one CDR3 protein and shows their most common DNA and genes. For this entry, the V and J calls and clone size follow TCRdb and not the study's own pipeline. This sample lists 1 million or so distinct CDR3 sequences; around 45% were detected once. Of the sample, about 19% falls within the top ten clones.

Findings and caveats that apply to the study as a whole: The CMV infection status of donors was not known, potentially confounding age-related changes in expanded clonotypes. Conclusive comparison of naive and antigen-experienced compartments was prevented by the profiling of bulk unsorted PBMCs. There was a strong correlation between observed TCR beta diversity and the percentage of naive T cells measured by flow cytometry. As age increased, observed TCR beta diversity per million T cells dropped in a roughly linear way, and a significant reduction was already evident by age 40. Total diversity estimates from one million sequenced T cells were considered lower bounds and underestimates. Compared with the aged group, more naive CD4+ T cells, fewer expanded clones and increased TCR diversity were shown by the long-lived group, suggesting age selection.

The rearranged chain carries TRBV7-9 and TRBJ2-1; 11 bases in the junction line up with TRBD2. Source material: blood. The receptor was derived from a woman aged 55-69 years in good health. The nucleotide sequence is given as TGTGCCAGCAGCTTATTAGGATCTAGCGGGAGGTCCCATGAGCAGTTCTTC. It codes for CASSLLGSSGRSHEQFF.